The sequence of this T cell receptor beta chain was determined in a study of human T cells and chemical hapten exposure. As for the study in general: 2% DPC applied to a 2 cm by 2 cm arm area sensitized donors.

TCRdb processed the RACE reads anew with MiXCR; each CDR3 protein has one entry. The sample lists around 75,000 distinct CDR3 sequences, approximately 10% occurring once. Germline-derived CDR1 and CDR2 are KGHDR and SFDVKD. The junction had 9 bases not matched to a gene; V was cut back by 5 bases and J by 4 bases. The CDR3 is made up of 15 amino acids. Time point here: patch test 2, 6 weeks after DPC sensitization. This sample's treatment: therapeutic diphenylcyclopropenone sensitization with weekly scalp DPC. Prior to each patch test being applied, blood was drawn. This clonotype has ten or more counts.

This clonotype originated in a woman in her forties or fifties with alopecia areata. Some clones in this sample may be carry-over from other donors' samples. The sample was whole blood, taken in connection with sensitization to the hapten diphenylcyclopropenone (DPC). The chain combines TRBV24-1 with TRBJ1-2, with 7 bases identical to TRBD1. The CDR3 is CATSVRTGLSYGYTF. The CDR3 coding sequence is TGTGCCACCAGTGTAAGGACAGGATTGAGCTATGGCTACACCTTC.